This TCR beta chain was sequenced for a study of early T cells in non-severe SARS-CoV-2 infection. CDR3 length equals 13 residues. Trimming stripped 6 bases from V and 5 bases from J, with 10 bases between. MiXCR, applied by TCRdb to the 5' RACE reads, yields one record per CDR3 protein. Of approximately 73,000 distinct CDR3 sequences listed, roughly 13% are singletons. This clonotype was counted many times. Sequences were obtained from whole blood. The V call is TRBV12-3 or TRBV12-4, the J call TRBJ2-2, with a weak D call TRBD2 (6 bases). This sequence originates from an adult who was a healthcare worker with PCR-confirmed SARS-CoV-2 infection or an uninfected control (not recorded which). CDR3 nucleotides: TGTGCCAGCAGCCCCCGGGGGACCGGGGAGCTGTTTTTT. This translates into CASSPRGTGELFF.